This is a list of T cell receptor beta chains from one sample in a study of response to subunit inactivated influenza vaccine. TCRdb processed the RT-PCR reads anew with MiXCR; each CDR3 protein has one entry. The sample holds 450,000 to 550,000 distinct CDR3 sequences, roughly 23% seen once. The sample in question was CD4+ T cells sorted from PBMCs, obtained roughly 5 days after vaccination. These receptor sequences come from a man in his forties or fifties who received an inactivated influenza vaccine. Both conserved end residues are part of each CDR3. The D gene is left open where the match is weak. Rows may omit the clone size; those that give it use once, few, many or a size class.

clone_size: few; v_call: TRBV4-2; j_call: TRBJ2-2; d_call: TRBD2; cdr3_aa: CASSPTPSGRGTGELFF; cdr3_nt: TGTGCCAGCAGCCCAACCCCGAGCGGGAGGGGAACCGGGGAGCTGTTTTTT
clone_size: .; v_call: TRBV6-2/TRBV6-3; j_call: TRBJ2-1; d_call: .; cdr3_aa: CASSYTGLDYNEQFF; cdr3_nt: TGTGCCAGCAGTTACACGGGCCTAGACTACAATGAGCAGTTCTTC
clone_size: .; v_call: TRBV4-2; j_call: TRBJ1-4; d_call: .; cdr3_aa: CASSQTVSDGGGKLFF; cdr3_nt: TGTGCCAGCAGCCAGACAGTCTCGGACGGCGGGGGAAAACTGTTTTTT
clone_size: .; v_call: TRBV5-5; j_call: TRBJ2-3; d_call: .; cdr3_aa: CASSQTGPRATDTQYF; cdr3_nt: TGTGCCAGCAGTCAAACAGGGCCCAGGGCCACAGATACGCAGTATTTT
clone_size: few; v_call: TRBV28; j_call: TRBJ2-1; d_call: TRBD2; cdr3_aa: CASSPGTRYHNEQFF; cdr3_nt: TGTGCCAGCAGTCCCGGGACTAGATACCACAATGAGCAGTTCTTC
clone_size: .; v_call: TRBV20-1; j_call: TRBJ2-6; d_call: .; cdr3_aa: CSARGRLLLSGANVLTF; cdr3_nt: TGCAGTGCAAGGGGACGGCTCCTTCTATCTGGGGCCAACGTCCTGACTTTC
clone_size: few; v_call: TRBV18; j_call: TRBJ2-1; d_call: TRBD2; cdr3_aa: CASSPGSGSDEQFF; cdr3_nt: TGTGCCAGCTCACCGGGTAGCGGGAGTGATGAGCAGTTCTTC
clone_size: few; v_call: TRBV12-3/TRBV12-4; j_call: TRBJ1-5; d_call: .; cdr3_aa: CASSFWGTRSNQPQHF; cdr3_nt: TGTGCCAGCAGTTTTTGGGGCACACGGAGCAATCAGCCCCAGCATTTT
clone_size: few; v_call: TRBV20-1; j_call: TRBJ2-1; d_call: TRBD2; cdr3_aa: CSADLAGGSNEQFF; cdr3_nt: TGCAGTGCTGACCTAGCGGGAGGGAGTAATGAGCAGTTCTTC
clone_size: .; v_call: TRBV3-1; j_call: TRBJ2-3; d_call: .; cdr3_aa: CASSPRTTLGDTQYF; cdr3_nt: TGTGCCAGCAGCCCCCGGACTACCCTCGGCGATACGCAGTATTTT
clone_size: .; v_call: TRBV13; j_call: TRBJ2-1; d_call: TRBD2; cdr3_aa: CASSLKAPTSPSSYNEQFF; cdr3_nt: TGTGCCAGCAGCTTAAAGGCCCCGACTAGCCCCAGCTCCTACAATGAGCAGTTCTTC
clone_size: .; v_call: TRBV6-4; j_call: TRBJ2-1; d_call: .; cdr3_aa: CASGRGGTGVEEQFF; cdr3_nt: TGTGCCAGCGGCAGGGGGGGGACCGGAGTTGAGGAGCAGTTCTTC
clone_size: .; v_call: TRBV5-5; j_call: TRBJ2-2; d_call: .; cdr3_aa: CASSRAPDTGELFF; cdr3_nt: TGTGCCAGCAGCCGCGCCCCGGACACCGGGGAGCTGTTTTTT
clone_size: few; v_call: TRBV4-2; j_call: TRBJ2-5; d_call: .; cdr3_aa: CASSQSAAFQETQYF; cdr3_nt: TGTGCCAGCAGCCAGTCTGCGGCCTTCCAAGAGACCCAGTACTTC
clone_size: .; v_call: TRBV12-3/TRBV12-4; j_call: TRBJ2-7; d_call: TRBD2; cdr3_aa: CASSWLAGVRYEQYF; cdr3_nt: TGTGCCAGCAGTTGGCTAGCGGGAGTCAGATACGAGCAGTACTTC
clone_size: few; v_call: TRBV10-2; j_call: TRBJ2-7; d_call: .; cdr3_aa: CASSESFEQYF; cdr3_nt: TGCGCCAGCAGTGAGTCGTTCGAGCAGTACTTC
clone_size: .; v_call: TRBV15; j_call: TRBJ2-7; d_call: TRBD1; cdr3_aa: CATSTHRGTTHEQYF; cdr3_nt: TGTGCCACCAGCACCCACAGGGGAACCACCCACGAGCAGTACTTC
clone_size: .; v_call: TRBV10-3; j_call: TRBJ1-1; d_call: .; cdr3_aa: CATEGLNTEAFF; cdr3_nt: TGTGCCACCGAGGGTTTGAACACTGAAGCTTTCTTT
clone_size: .; v_call: TRBV29-1; j_call: TRBJ2-7; d_call: .; cdr3_aa: CSVEDPETGSYEQYF; cdr3_nt: TGCAGCGTTGAAGATCCCGAGACAGGATCCTACGAGCAGTACTTC
clone_size: .; v_call: TRBV20-1; j_call: TRBJ1-1; d_call: TRBD1; cdr3_aa: CSAAGGARVERAFF; cdr3_nt: TGCAGTGCTGCAGGGGGCGCGAGGGTAGAGCGAGCTTTCTTT
clone_size: .; v_call: TRBV7-2; j_call: TRBJ2-2; d_call: .; cdr3_aa: CASTKGGELFF; cdr3_nt: TGTGCCAGCACCAAGGGCGGGGAGCTGTTTTTT
clone_size: .; v_call: TRBV20-1; j_call: TRBJ2-3; d_call: TRBD1; cdr3_aa: CSARNRGVTDTQYF; cdr3_nt: TGCAGTGCTAGGAACAGGGGGGTGACAGATACGCAGTATTTT
clone_size: few; v_call: TRBV9; j_call: TRBJ1-1; d_call: .; cdr3_aa: CASSAQTEAFF; cdr3_nt: TGTGCCAGCAGCGCCCAGACTGAAGCTTTCTTT
clone_size: few; v_call: TRBV12-3/TRBV12-4; j_call: TRBJ2-1; d_call: .; cdr3_aa: CASSPGISFNEQFF; cdr3_nt: TGTGCCAGCAGCCCGGGGATTTCCTTCAATGAGCAGTTCTTC
clone_size: .; v_call: TRBV6-1; j_call: TRBJ1-1; d_call: .; cdr3_aa: CASIHFGQNTEAFF; cdr3_nt: TGTGCCAGCATCCACTTCGGACAGAACACTGAAGCTTTCTTT
clone_size: few; v_call: TRBV4-2; j_call: TRBJ2-3; d_call: .; cdr3_aa: CASSQGTHTDTQYF; cdr3_nt: TGTGCCAGCAGCCAAGGGACCCACACAGATACGCAGTATTTT
clone_size: .; v_call: TRBV18; j_call: TRBJ1-1; d_call: TRBD1; cdr3_aa: CASSPGQGSEAFF; cdr3_nt: TGTGCCAGCTCTCCGGGACAGGGGTCCGAAGCTTTCTTT
clone_size: few; v_call: TRBV12-3/TRBV12-4; j_call: TRBJ2-3; d_call: .; cdr3_aa: CASSHRDAQHGTDTQYF; cdr3_nt: TGTGCCAGCAGTCACCGGGACGCACAACATGGGACAGATACGCAGTATTTT
clone_size: .; v_call: TRBV5-1; j_call: TRBJ2-1; d_call: .; cdr3_aa: CASSLAVGSYYNEQFF; cdr3_nt: TGCGCCAGCAGCTTGGCCGTCGGGAGTTACTACAATGAGCAGTTCTTC
clone_size: few; v_call: TRBV7-2; j_call: TRBJ2-1; d_call: TRBD2; cdr3_aa: CASSSLAGGALNEQFF; cdr3_nt: TGTGCCAGCAGCTCCTTGGCGGGGGGGGCCCTCAATGAGCAGTTCTTC
clone_size: .; v_call: TRBV27; j_call: TRBJ2-7; d_call: .; cdr3_aa: CASSPDPRPSPYEQYF; cdr3_nt: TGTGCCAGCAGTCCCGACCCCAGGCCTTCGCCCTACGAGCAGTACTTC
clone_size: few; v_call: TRBV10-3; j_call: TRBJ2-3; d_call: .; cdr3_aa: CASSGSSVSTDTQYF; cdr3_nt: TGTGCCTCCTCGGGTAGCTCAGTTAGCACAGATACGCAGTATTTT
clone_size: .; v_call: TRBV4-1; j_call: TRBJ1-1; d_call: .; cdr3_aa: CASSQSLGLTLNGAFF; cdr3_nt: TGCGCCAGCAGCCAATCGTTAGGGCTCACCCTAAATGGGGCTTTCTTT
clone_size: few; v_call: TRBV6-5; j_call: TRBJ2-7; d_call: .; cdr3_aa: CASSYTGFGGEQYF; cdr3_nt: TGTGCCAGCAGTTACACGGGCTTTGGAGGAGAGCAGTACTTC
clone_size: many; v_call: TRBV12-3/TRBV12-4; j_call: TRBJ1-1; d_call: TRBD1; cdr3_aa: CASSRTGANTEAFF; cdr3_nt: TGTGCCAGCAGTCGGACAGGGGCGAACACTGAAGCTTTCTTT
clone_size: many; v_call: TRBV2; j_call: TRBJ1-1; d_call: .; cdr3_aa: CATQQLNTEAFF; cdr3_nt: TGTGCCACCCAACAGTTAAACACTGAAGCTTTCTTT
clone_size: .; v_call: TRBV12-3/TRBV12-4; j_call: TRBJ1-2; d_call: .; cdr3_aa: CASSRVGGGGYTF; cdr3_nt: TGTGCCAGCAGCCGGGTAGGGGGGGGCGGCTACACCTTC
clone_size: .; v_call: TRBV20-1; j_call: TRBJ2-1; d_call: TRBD1; cdr3_aa: CSARGDRGADEQFF; cdr3_nt: TGCAGTGCTAGAGGAGACAGGGGGGCGGATGAGCAGTTCTTC
clone_size: few; v_call: TRBV6-2/TRBV6-3; j_call: TRBJ2-7; d_call: .; cdr3_aa: CASSFQDWGEQYF; cdr3_nt: TGTGCCAGCAGTTTCCAGGATTGGGGCGAGCAGTACTTC
clone_size: .; v_call: TRBV6-1; j_call: TRBJ2-3; d_call: .; cdr3_aa: CASSEEPARTQYF; cdr3_nt: TGTGCCAGCAGTGAAGAGCCAGCTCGTACGCAGTATTTT
clone_size: few; v_call: TRBV6-5; j_call: TRBJ2-1; d_call: .; cdr3_aa: CASSYSIVGARQFF; cdr3_nt: TGTGCCAGCAGTTACTCGATCGTAGGGGCAAGGCAGTTCTTC
clone_size: .; v_call: TRBV12-3/TRBV12-4; j_call: TRBJ2-2; d_call: .; cdr3_aa: CASSLISGFTGELFF; cdr3_nt: TGTGCCAGCAGTTTGATCTCTGGGTTCACCGGGGAGCTGTTTTTT
clone_size: many; v_call: TRBV10-3; j_call: TRBJ1-1; d_call: TRBD1; cdr3_aa: CAISKGQGAAEAFF; cdr3_nt: TGTGCCATCAGTAAGGGACAGGGGGCGGCTGAAGCTTTCTTT
clone_size: .; v_call: TRBV6-5; j_call: TRBJ2-7; d_call: .; cdr3_aa: CASSSGTEQYF; cdr3_nt: TGTGCCAGCAGTTCAGGGACCGAGCAGTACTTC
clone_size: many; v_call: TRBV7-2; j_call: TRBJ2-5; d_call: .; cdr3_aa: CASSLGRGETQYF; cdr3_nt: TGTGCCAGCAGCTTAGGCAGGGGAGAGACCCAGTACTTC
clone_size: few; v_call: TRBV12-3/TRBV12-4; j_call: TRBJ1-5; d_call: TRBD1; cdr3_aa: CASSTGQGLNQPQHF; cdr3_nt: TGTGCCAGCAGTACCGGACAGGGGCTCAATCAGCCCCAGCATTTT
clone_size: .; v_call: TRBV27; j_call: TRBJ2-7; d_call: TRBD1; cdr3_aa: CASSSGTGVSVYEQYF; cdr3_nt: TGTGCCAGCAGTAGTGGGACAGGGGTATCAGTCTACGAGCAGTACTTC
clone_size: .; v_call: TRBV7-9; j_call: TRBJ2-1; d_call: .; cdr3_aa: CASSRRGGLSLGDEQFF; cdr3_nt: TGTGCCAGCAGCCGAAGGGGGGGATTAAGTTTGGGGGATGAGCAGTTCTTC
clone_size: .; v_call: TRBV5-5; j_call: TRBJ2-2; d_call: .; cdr3_aa: CASTRGALNTGELFF; cdr3_nt: TGTGCCAGCACCCGAGGGGCACTAAACACCGGGGAGCTGTTTTTT
clone_size: .; v_call: TRBV12-3/TRBV12-4; j_call: TRBJ2-1; d_call: .; cdr3_aa: CASTLSGLVQFF; cdr3_nt: TGTGCCAGCACCCTCTCCGGGTTGGTGCAGTTCTTC
clone_size: .; v_call: TRBV6-2/TRBV6-3; j_call: TRBJ2-1; d_call: .; cdr3_aa: CASTHKGEQFF; cdr3_nt: TGTGCCAGCACTCACAAGGGTGAGCAGTTCTTC
clone_size: few; v_call: TRBV7-9; j_call: TRBJ2-3; d_call: .; cdr3_aa: CASRFGGDTDTQYF; cdr3_nt: TGTGCCAGCCGATTCGGCGGAGACACAGATACGCAGTATTTT
clone_size: .; v_call: TRBV3-1; j_call: TRBJ2-2; d_call: .; cdr3_aa: CASSQVNGELFF; cdr3_nt: TGTGCCAGCAGCCAAGTAAACGGGGAGCTGTTTTTT